One and the same sample provided the 13 T cell receptor beta chains below, sequenced in a study of identical twins. TCRdb re-called the 5' RACE reads through MiXCR, storing one row per CDR3 protein. The repertoire holds about 570,000 distinct CDR3 sequences, with more than 9% as singletons. The same data also went into a second study, on yellow fever vaccine responses in identical twins.

Sequenced sample: PBMCs. The source is a woman aged 18 to 35 in good health.

This clonotype came up a few times. The gene calls are TRBV29-1 and TRBJ2-2, with D possibly matching TRBD2 (6 bases). The CDR3 extends over 13 amino acids. V was trimmed by 3 bases and J by 1 base, leaving 6 bases between them. Germline values: CDR1 SQVTM, CDR2 ANQGSEA. This CDR3 reads CSVERENTGELFF. In DNA, the CDR3 is TGCAGCGTTGAGCGGGAGAACACCGGGGAGCTGTTTTTT.

This clonotype showed up many times. The genes are TRBV15 and TRBJ2-7; 8 nucleotides line up with TRBD1. Germline V CDR1 and CDR2: LNHNV, YYDKDF (reference sequence). J was trimmed by 2 bases and V by 2 bases; bases with no gene match: 5. The CDR3 runs to 15 residues. In nucleotides, the CDR3 is TGTGCCACCAGCAGATACCGACAGGGGCCCTACGAGCAGTACTTC. It translates to CATSRYRQGPYEQYF.

This clonotype occurred many times. The chain combines TRBV12-3 or TRBV12-4 with TRBJ2-6; 9 nucleotides match TRBD1. CDR3 length equals 17 residues. V shed 6 bases, J shed 0 bases, and the junction held 6 bases outside the gene matches. CDR3 region: CASRPGTGFSGANVLTF. In DNA form, the CDR3 reads TGTGCCAGCAGACCCGGGACAGGGTTCTCTGGGGCCAACGTCCTGACTTTC.

This chain links TRBV2 with TRBJ2-6, with unresolved D. V was cut by 2 bases and J by 0 bases, with 20 bases left in between. Germline V gene lookup returns CDR1 SNHLY and CDR2 FYNNEI. The CDR3 length is 20 residues. As DNA, the CDR3 is TGTGCCAGCAGTGAATGGGTCCCGGCAGGCCCCCTCTCTGGGGCCAACGTCCTGACTTTC. This translates into CASSEWVPAGPLSGANVLTF.

The chain recombines TRBV7-2 with TRBJ2-7, with D hard to call. V dropped 0 bases and J dropped 3 bases, with 6 bases sitting between them. This CDR3 has 13 residues. Germline CDR1 and CDR2: SGHTA and FQGNSA. CDR3 loop: CASSLAANYEQYF. The CDR3 bases are TGTGCCAGCAGCTTAGCAGCGAACTACGAGCAGTACTTC. The full variable domain, in which reference TRBV7-2 and TRBJ2-7 provide the parts outside the CDR3, is GAGVSQSPSNKVTEKGKDVELRCDPISGHTALYWYRQSLGQGLEFLIYFQGNSAPDKSGLPSDRFSAERTGGSVSTLTIQRTQQEDSAVYLCASSLAANYEQYFGPGTRLTVT.

In this sample, this clonotype turned up a few times. The chain carries TRBV7-9 and TRBJ2-7, with 10 nucleotides matching TRBD2. Germline V gives CDR1 SEHNR, CDR2 FQNEAQ (reference sequence). Trimming at V came to 0 bases and at J to 6 bases, leaving 5 bases not matched to a gene. The CDR3 spans 15 residues. Here the CDR3 DNA reads TGTGCCAGCAGCTTAGCTCCTAGCGGGAGAGTCGAGCAGTACTTC. This gives the protein CASSLAPSGRVEQYF.

The V gene is TRBV6-1, the J gene TRBJ1-4, with D perhaps TRBD1 (5 bases). V lost 6 bases, J lost 3 bases, and 11 bases lay in between. This CDR3 is built from 14 residues. The germline CDR1 and CDR2 sequences are MNHNS and SASEGT. This chain's CDR3 is CASSEGTSNEKLFF. CDR3 nucleotides: TGTGCCAGCAGCGAGGGGACGTCTAATGAAAAACTGTTTTTT.

V is TRBV5-1 and J is TRBJ2-6; D assignment may be TRBD1 or TRBD2 (5 bases each). Germline CDR1 is SGHRS and CDR2 is YFSETQ. The CDR3 runs 17 residues. The V and J ends lost 4 bases and 0 bases respectively, with 14 bases between them. This CDR3 is CASSPRTGRSGANVLTF. For the CDR3, the DNA is TGCGCCAGCAGCCCGCGGACGGGACGCTCTGGGGCCAACGTCCTGACTTTC.

This sequence joins TRBV29-1 and TRBJ2-7; 7 nucleotides line up with TRBD1. This CDR3 is built from 15 residues. V gave up 4 bases and J gave up 3 bases; unmatched junction bases: 12. CDR1 is SQVTM and CDR2 is ANQGSEA in the germline V gene. CDR3 nucleotides: TGCAGCGTTGGCTCGGGACAGTTCGTGGACTACGAGCAGTACTTC. Translation: CSVGSGQFVDYEQYF.

Only a few counts were recorded for this clonotype. The rearrangement uses TRBV12-3 or TRBV12-4 and TRBJ1-5; no definite D call. The CDR3 sequence is 12 residues long. Trimming pared 6 bases from V and 3 bases from J, leaving 6 bases between. CDR3 DNA: TGTGCCAGCAGCCCTCACAATCAGCCCCAGCATTTT. The encoded protein is CASSPHNQPQHF.

This clonotype was observed a handful of times. This chain connects TRBV15 to TRBJ2-7, with 7 bases lining up with TRBD1. Germline V gene lookup returns CDR1 LNHNV and CDR2 YYDKDF (reference sequence). The length of the CDR3 is 13 residues. Germline trimming cut 0 bases from V and 9 bases from J; bases unmatched to any gene: 5. Here the CDR3 DNA reads TGTGCCACCAGCAGAGACCGACAGGGAAGGCAGTACTTC. Translating it yields CATSRDRQGRQYF. Looking up the rest from reference TRBV15 and TRBJ2-7 gives the full variable domain: DAMVIQNPRYQVTQFGKPVTLSCSQTLNHNVMYWYQQKSSQAPKLLFHYYDKDFNNEADTPDNFQSRRPNTSFCFLDIRSPGLGDTAMYLCATSRDRQGRQYFGPGTRLTVT.

V gene TRBV5-1 combines with J gene TRBJ2-2; 7 bases align to TRBD1. CDR3 length: 15 residues. The V gene end was trimmed by 7 bases and the J gene end by 2 bases; junction bases not matched to a gene: 8. In germline, CDR1 is SGHRS, CDR2 YFSETQ. This chain's CDR3 is CASAPGTDNTGELFF. CDR3 coding DNA: TGCGCCAGCGCGCCCGGGACAGACAACACCGGGGAGCTGTTTTTT.

This clonotype was detected a few times. The chain combines TRBV20-1 with TRBJ2-1; D possibly matches TRBD1 or TRBD2 (5 bases each). CDR3 length: 14 residues. The ends were cut back, 1 base at V and 9 bases at J, with 16 bases in the middle. CDR1 is DFQATT and CDR2 is SNEGSKA in the germline V gene (reference sequence). In DNA, the CDR3 is TGCAGTGCTAGAGTAATAGGGGAGTGGTTTGAGCAGTTCTTC. It codes for CSARVIGEWFEQFF.